This is a list of T cell receptor beta chains from one sample in a study of control samples from healthy donors and cancer patients. Only in-frame clones appear in the TCRdb table, and some are missing; sequencing was by immunoSEQ multiplex PCR. The profile shows 100,000 or so clones, 91% of them singletons. Sequenced sample: blood. The origin of the receptors is a woman in her twenties or thirties in good health. Both conserved end residues are part of each CDR3. A D gene is named only where the DNA matches it firmly. Part of the rows lack a size; the others show once, few, many or a class for expanded clones.

abundance,v_gene,d_gene,j_gene,CDR3aa,CDR3nt
NA,TRBV5-1,TRBD1,TRBJ1-3,CASQRGQGVSGNTIYF,TGCGCCAGCCAGAGGGGACAGGGAGTCTCTGGAAACACCATATATTTT
NA,TRBV4-1,NA,TRBJ2-1,CASSLERASSYNEQFF,TGCGCCAGCAGCCTGGAGCGGGCCAGCTCCTACAATGAGCAGTTCTTC
once,TRBV7-9,NA,TRBJ1-6,CASRKDRYNSPLHF,TGTGCCAGCAGGAAGGACAGATATAATTCACCCCTCCACTTT
once,TRBV20-1,NA,TRBJ1-2,CSARAGNSGTF,TGCAGTGCTAGAGCTGGTAACAGCGGAACCTTC
NA,TRBV12-5,TRBD1,TRBJ1-5,CASHPGAGGPQHF,TGTGCTAGCCACCCGGGAGCAGGGGGGCCCCAGCATTTT
NA,TRBV7-9,TRBD2,TRBJ2-3,CASSLGLADTDTQYF,TGTGCCAGCAGCTTGGGACTAGCGGACACAGATACGCAGTATTTT
NA,TRBV6-5,NA,TRBJ1-6,CASSSRGNSPLHF,TGTGCCAGCAGTTCTAGGGGGAATTCACCCCTCCACTTT
NA,TRBV7-3,TRBD1,TRBJ1-1,CASSGTGGGTEAFF,TGTGCCAGCAGCGGGACAGGGGGCGGGACTGAAGCTTTCTTT
NA,TRBV5-6,NA,TRBJ2-1,CASSLIGTYNEQFF,TGTGCCAGCAGCTTAATCGGGACCTACAATGAGCAGTTCTTC
once,TRBV27,NA,TRBJ1-5,CASSLTTVSNQPQHF,TGTGCCAGCAGTTTAACTACTGTCAGCAATCAGCCCCAGCATTTT
NA,TRBV3-1/TRBV3-2,NA,TRBJ1-1,CASRSSAPNTEAFF,TGTGCCAGCAGGTCCAGCGCTCCGAACACTGAAGCTTTCTTT
NA,TRBV18,NA,TRBJ1-1,CASSRADTEAFF,TGTGCCAGCTCACGAGCCGACACTGAAGCTTTCTTT
NA,TRBV7-3,TRBD1,TRBJ1-2,CASSLRRPGQGSYGYTF,TGTGCCAGCAGCTTAAGACGGCCGGGACAGGGATCGTATGGCTACACCTTC
NA,TRBV5-4,TRBD2,TRBJ2-7,CASSGGGSSRYEQYF,TGTGCCAGCAGCGGGGGGGGTTCTAGCCGATACGAGCAGTACTTC
NA,TRBV2,NA,TRBJ2-4,CASSEALGTAKNIQYF,TGTGCCAGCAGTGAAGCGCTGGGGACGGCCAAAAACATTCAGTACTTC
NA,TRBV5-8,NA,TRBJ2-2,CASSLGTDYTGELFF,TGTGCCAGCAGCTTAGGTACCGACTACACCGGGGAGCTGTTTTTT
NA,TRBV5-1,NA,TRBJ1-4,CASSPQGREKLFF,TGCGCCAGCAGCCCCCAAGGTCGTGAAAAACTGTTTTTT
NA,TRBV7-9,NA,TRBJ1-1,CASSSGTNTEAFF,TGTGCCAGCAGCTCCGGAACCAACACTGAAGCTTTCTTT
NA,TRBV29-1,TRBD2,TRBJ2-7,CSVAGLAVSNEQYF,TGCAGCGTTGCAGGACTAGCAGTTAGCAACGAGCAGTACTTC
NA,TRBV5-1,NA,TRBJ2-5,CASSFAGNQETQYF,TGCGCCAGCAGCTTTGCGGGGAACCAAGAGACCCAGTACTTC
NA,TRBV13,NA,TRBJ1-2,CASSRTGSYGYTF,TGTGCCAGCAGCCGAACAGGTAGTTATGGCTACACCTTC
NA,TRBV2,NA,TRBJ2-4,CASSTTLNIQYF,TGTGCCAGCAGTACTACCTTAAACATTCAGTACTTC
NA,TRBV7-9,NA,TRBJ1-1,CASSLPRGQNTEAFF,TGTGCCAGCAGCTTGCCCCGGGGGCAGAACACTGAAGCTTTCTTT
NA,TRBV19,NA,TRBJ2-3,CASSPFKGGGTDTQYF,TGTGCCAGTAGTCCATTTAAAGGAGGAGGCACAGATACGCAGTATTTT
NA,TRBV28,NA,TRBJ1-4,CASSGRRWGARTNEKLFF,TGTGCCAGCAGTGGCCGCAGGTGGGGGGCTCGCACTAATGAAAAACTGTTTTTT
NA,TRBV19,NA,TRBJ1-5,CASSGRGQPQHF,TGTGCCAGTAGTGGGCGGGGACAGCCCCAGCATTTT
NA,TRBV5-1,TRBD2,TRBJ2-3,CASSFGTSGVTDTQYF,TGCGCCAGCAGCTTCGGGACTAGCGGGGTCACAGATACGCAGTATTTT
NA,TRBV7-3,TRBD1,TRBJ1-1,CASSLGQGWTEAFF,TGTGCCAGCAGCTTGGGACAGGGGTGGACTGAAGCTTTCTTT
NA,TRBV28,NA,TRBJ2-1,CASSSQGTEYNEQFF,TGTGCCAGCAGTTCACAGGGAACGGAGTACAATGAGCAGTTCTTC
NA,TRBV7-9,NA,TRBJ1-4,CASSLDGSSPFF,TGTGCCAGCAGCTTAGACGGCAGTAGTCCGTTTTTT
NA,TRBV19,TRBD1,TRBJ1-4,CASSIGRLRDRRPDEKLFF,TGTGCCAGTAGTATAGGACGATTGAGGGACAGAAGACCAGATGAAAAACTGTTTTTT
NA,TRBV2,TRBD1,TRBJ2-1,CASSEAVIGGSYNEQFF,TGTGCCAGCAGTGAAGCGGTCATAGGGGGCAGCTACAATGAGCAGTTCTTC
once,TRBV15,NA,TRBJ1-1,CATSRDPAGTEAFF,TGTGCCACCAGCAGAGACCCCGCCGGCACTGAAGCTTTCTTT
NA,TRBV3-1/TRBV3-2,NA,TRBJ1-5,CASSPLQGQQPQHF,TGTGCCAGCAGCCCTCTGCAGGGACAACAGCCCCAGCATTTT
NA,TRBV5-4,NA,TRBJ2-7,CASSLEGFGEQYF,TGTGCCAGCAGCTTGGAGGGGTTTGGCGAGCAGTACTTC
once,TRBV6-2/TRBV6-3,NA,TRBJ1-1,CASSYRGGGAVNTEAFF,TGTGCCAGCAGTTACCGCGGAGGAGGGGCGGTGAACACTGAAGCTTTCTTT
NA,TRBV5-1,NA,TRBJ1-3,CASSLEALGSGNTIYF,TGCGCCAGCAGCTTGGAGGCCTTGGGGTCTGGAAACACCATATATTTT
NA,TRBV5-1,NA,TRBJ1-4,CASSFVGISNEKLFF,TGCGCCAGCAGCTTTGTGGGCATATCTAATGAAAAACTGTTTTTT
NA,TRBV5-4,TRBD2,TRBJ2-7,CASSPGLAGGYEQYF,TGTGCCAGCAGCCCCGGACTAGCGGGGGGATACGAGCAGTACTTC
NA,TRBV15,NA,TRBJ1-4,CATSRSGPEKLFF,TGTGCCACCAGCAGGTCTGGGCCGGAAAAACTGTTTTTT
NA,TRBV28,NA,TRBJ1-1,CASSLPTGRTEAFF,TGTGCCAGCAGTTTACCCACAGGGCGCACTGAAGCTTTCTTT
NA,TRBV5-5,TRBD1,TRBJ2-7,CASSFGTGRTYEQYF,TGTGCCAGCAGCTTCGGGACAGGGAGAACCTACGAGCAGTACTTC
NA,TRBV7-9,NA,TRBJ2-7,CASSSIRVSYEQYF,TGTGCCAGCAGCTCGATTCGGGTCTCCTACGAGCAGTACTTC
few,TRBV6-1,NA,TRBJ1-2,CASSEGSYGYTF,TGTGCCAGCAGTGAAGGTTCCTATGGCTACACCTTC
NA,TRBV6-5,TRBD1,TRBJ1-1,CASSTTGAGTEAFF,TGTGCCAGCAGTACGACAGGGGCAGGCACTGAAGCTTTCTTT
NA,TRBV29-1,NA,TRBJ2-7,CSAQSWTYEQYF,TGCAGCGCCCAAAGTTGGACCTACGAGCAGTACTTC
NA,TRBV29-1,NA,TRBJ2-6,CSVVTYRDSGANVLTF,TGCAGCGTTGTCACTTACCGGGACTCTGGGGCCAACGTCCTGACTTTC
NA,TRBV6-1,NA,TRBJ2-6,CASSEGESGANVLTF,TGTGCCAGCAGTGAAGGAGAGTCTGGGGCCAACGTCCTGACTTTC
NA,TRBV3-1/TRBV3-2,TRBD1,TRBJ1-3,CASSQEWDRAGNTIYF,TGTGCCAGCAGCCAAGAGTGGGACAGGGCTGGAAACACCATATATTTT
NA,TRBV9,NA,TRBJ1-3,CASSPGGGNSGNTIYF,TGTGCCAGCTCGCCCGGGGGGGGAAACTCTGGAAACACCATATATTTT
NA,TRBV2,NA,TRBJ2-7,CASKGSEFNEQYF,TGTGCCAGCAAGGGGAGTGAGTTTAACGAGCAGTACTTC
NA,TRBV29-1,TRBD1,TRBJ1-4,CSVGQGRNEKLFF,TGCAGCGTTGGACAGGGAAGAAATGAAAAACTGTTTTTT
NA,TRBV7-9,NA,TRBJ2-2,CASSLGTTLPNTGELFF,TGTGCCAGCAGCTTAGGAACGACACTCCCGAACACCGGGGAGCTGTTTTTT
NA,TRBV10-3,TRBD1,TRBJ1-5,CAISEGGGKQPQHF,TGTGCCATCAGTGAAGGAGGGGGCAAGCAGCCCCAGCATTTT
once,TRBV5-1,NA,TRBJ2-1,CASSLASGIFSYNEQFF,TGCGCCAGCAGCTTGGCCTCGGGGATCTTCTCCTACAATGAGCAGTTCTTC
NA,TRBV9,TRBD2,TRBJ2-1,CASSVAFSGTHEQFF,TGTGCCAGCAGCGTAGCCTTCAGCGGGACCCATGAGCAGTTCTTC
NA,TRBV7-6,NA,TRBJ2-4,CASSPDRNKNIQYF,TGTGCCAGCAGCCCGGACAGAAACAAAAACATTCAGTACTTC